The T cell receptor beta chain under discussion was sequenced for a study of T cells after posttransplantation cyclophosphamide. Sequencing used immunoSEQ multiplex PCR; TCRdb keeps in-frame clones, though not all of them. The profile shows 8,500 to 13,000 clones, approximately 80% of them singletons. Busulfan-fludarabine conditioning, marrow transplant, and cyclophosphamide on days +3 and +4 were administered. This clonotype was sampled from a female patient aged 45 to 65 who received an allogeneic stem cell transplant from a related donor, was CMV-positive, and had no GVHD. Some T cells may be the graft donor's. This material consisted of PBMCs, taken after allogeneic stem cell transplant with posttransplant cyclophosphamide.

CDR3 nucleotide sequence: TGTGCCAGCAGCCCGACAGGGACCGCGGATACGCAGTATTTT. Protein product: CASSPTGTADTQYF. The chain combines TRBV5-4 with TRBJ2-3, with 7 bases fitting TRBD1. This CDR3 has 14 amino acids. Germline V gene sequence: CDR1 SGHNT, CDR2 YYREEE (reference sequence). Trimming took 4 bases from V and 6 from J; bases not matched to a gene: 8.